The entry below gives a single T cell receptor beta chain sequence along with its context. The antigen is undetermined. The sample belongs to a study of T cell repertoires in ileal Crohn's disease. Study summary: Every patient was operated on for stricturing (about 60%) or penetrating (about 40%) complications. Study-level points and caveats: Clonality above 26.8% at surgery always came with endoscopic recurrence. Clonal expansions were more frequent in active smokers than non-smokers at surgery.

The CDR3 is made up of 11 amino acids. The V end was cut by 6 bases, the J end by 4 bases, with 10 bases between. Per germline, CDR1 SQVTM and CDR2 ANQGSEA. As for time point: neoterminal ileum biopsy at postoperative endoscopy, about 6 months after surgery. Sequencing was performed with immunoSEQ multiplex PCR; in TCRdb, only in-frame clones are kept and a portion is missing. The data contain more than 10,000 clones, 65% to 85% of them singletons. Sample: ileal tissue. V usage is TRBV29-1 and J usage is TRBJ2-7; TRBD1 might be the D (6 bases). The source is an adult with Crohn's disease. Here the CDR3 DNA reads TGCAGCGTAATAGGACAGTACGAGCAGTACTTC. Its translation: CSVIGQYEQYF.